Shown below are 13 T cell receptor beta chains from a single sample sequenced in a study of shared clonotypes between healthy human individuals (dated by TCRdb to 2019 to 2021). Library preparation used the immunoSEQ multiplex PCR assay. Not all clones reach the TCRdb copy of this immuneACCESS table, which keeps in-frame sequences only. Checked studies attribute under half of the gap to unresolved V genes and leave the rest unexplained. The sample has about 2.3 million clones on record, approximately 90% of them singletons. The top ten constitute approximately 0.4% of the sample. Sequencing input: naive CD4+ T cells from PBMCs. The cell subset or site tag for this specimen amounts to: CD45RA+ positively selected. Receptors originate from a man aged 18 to 29 in good health. Some clones in this sample may be carry-over from other donors' samples.

This clone has a single count. The CDR3 region is CASRVLGTDTQYF. The DNA for the CDR3 is TGTGCCAGCAGGGTTCTCGGCACAGATACGCAGTATTTT. The chain combines TRBV5-6 with TRBJ2-3; D is unclear. The CDR3 runs to 13 residues. Germline CDR1 reads SGHDT; CDR2 reads YYEEEE. Trimming pared 5 bases from V and 1 base from J, leaving 8 bases between.

In this sample, this clone turned up once. This sequence joins TRBV6-1 and TRBJ1-3, with a possible D match to TRBD1 (5 bases). The V and J ends lost 2 bases and 0 bases respectively, with 11 bases between them. Germline assignment: CDR1 MNHNS and CDR2 SASEGT. The CDR3 has 16 amino acids. CDR3 amino acids: CASSESTAVSGNTIYF. The CDR3 DNA sequence: TGTGCCAGCAGTGAATCGACAGCAGTCTCTGGAAACACCATATATTTT.

The chain carries TRBV5-1 and TRBJ2-3; TRBD2 is a possible D gene (5 bases). The CDR3 totals 14 residues. Trimming took off 4 bases at V and 4 bases at J, with 13 bases between the two ends. CDR1 is SGHRS, CDR2 YFSETQ, per germline. The CDR3 is CASSGGVSADTQYF. The CDR3 region has the DNA TGCGCCAGCAGCGGAGGCGTCTCCGCAGATACGCAGTATTTT.

The V call is TRBV18, the J call TRBJ2-3; no clear D. Trimming shortened V by 2 bases and J by 0 bases, and 12 bases separated the two germline ends. The CDR3 consists of 16 residues. Germline V CDR1 and CDR2: KGHSH, LQKENI. The CDR3 spells CASSPIDLSSTDTQYF. The CDR3 coding sequence is TGTGCCAGCTCACCAATCGATTTATCTAGCACAGATACGCAGTATTTT.

The chain is built from TRBV5-4 and TRBJ2-1; 7 nucleotides match TRBD1. V shed 0 bases and J 0 bases; nucleotides not matched to a gene: 6. Germline CDR1 is SGHNT and CDR2 is YYREEE (reference sequence). The CDR3 sequence is 17 residues long. The chain's CDR3 is CASSLGKTGSSYNEQFF. CDR3 coding DNA: TGTGCCAGCAGCTTGGGCAAGACAGGGAGCTCCTACAATGAGCAGTTCTTC. The full variable domain, in which reference TRBV5-4 and TRBJ2-1 provide the parts outside the CDR3, is ETGVTQSPTHLIKTRGQQVTLRCSSQSGHNTVSWYQQALGQGPQFIFQYYREEENGRGNFPPRFSGLQFPNYSSELNVNALELDDSALYLCASSLGKTGSSYNEQFFGPGTRLTVL.

The chain has TRBV5-8 and TRBJ1-4; D is unclear. V gave up 3 bases and J gave up 4 bases, with 4 bases separating them. Germline V CDR1 and CDR2: SGHTS, YDEGEE. This CDR3 is 12 amino acids long. The CDR3 sequence is CASSSYNEKLFF. In nucleotides, the CDR3 is TGTGCCAGCAGCTCTTATAATGAAAAACTGTTTTTT.

The V gene is TRBV18, the J gene TRBJ1-1, with 9 bases identical to TRBD1. Trimming cost V 5 bases and J 1 base; bases outside gene matches: 8. This CDR3 has 16 residues. CDR1 is KGHSH, CDR2 LQKENI, per germline. The CDR3 nucleotides are TGTGCCAGCTCAACGGCTGGGACAGGGTGGAACACTGAAGCTTTCTTT. This codes for CASSTAGTGWNTEAFF.

A word on this clone: This CDR3 is also generated by other DNA sequences in the sample. The chain links TRBV28 to TRBJ2-7; 7 nucleotides line up with TRBD2. CDR3 length equals 13 residues. With 5 bases clipped from V and 1 base from J, the junction kept 2 bases outside the gene matches. Germline assignment: CDR1 MDHEN and CDR2 SYDVKM. DNA of the CDR3: TGTGCCAGCAGTCGTAGCGGGTCCTACGAGCAGTACTTC. Translating it yields CASSRSGSYEQYF.

This chain links TRBV28 with TRBJ2-7, with 8 bases fitting TRBD2. This CDR3 is built from 20 residues. V shed 6 bases, J shed 0 bases, and the junction held 22 bases outside the gene matches. The germline CDR1 and CDR2 sequences are MDHEN and SYDVKM. In DNA form, the CDR3 reads TGTGCCAGCAGCCTCATGATTCTAAGATCTAGCGGGCCGAGCTCCTACGAGCAGTACTTC. It translates to CASSLMILRSSGPSSYEQYF.

In regard to this clone: Different DNA sequences within this sample yield the same CDR3. This chain connects TRBV29-1 to TRBJ1-5, with D perhaps TRBD1 (5 bases). Trimming cost V 4 bases and J 4 bases, with 5 bases left between them. CDR1 is SQVTM and CDR2 is ANQGSEA in the germline V gene. The CDR3 consists of 11 residues. The CDR3 protein is CSVGGNQPQHF. CDR3 DNA sequence: TGCAGCGTTGGGGGGAATCAGCCCCAGCATTTT.

The gene calls are TRBV5-4 and TRBJ2-7; weak D call: TRBD1 (6 bases). Deletions cut 4 bases from V and 6 bases from J, with 20 bases between. In germline, CDR1 is SGHNT, CDR2 YYREEE (reference sequence). The CDR3 has 15 residues. The CDR3 reads CASSIKSGHRGEQYF. CDR3 coding DNA: TGTGCCAGCAGCATTAAATCGGGACACCGTGGCGAGCAGTACTTC.

V and J are TRBV6-6 and TRBJ2-3; no firm D call. V was pared by 7 bases and J by 4 bases, with 18 bases between. The CDR3 contains 15 residues. CDR1 and CDR2 (germline): MNHNY, SVGAGI (reference sequence). The CDR3 region has the DNA TGTGCCAGCACCGACCGGGCTACCCGCCCAGATACGCAGTATTTT. Translation: CASTDRATRPDTQYF.

This clone was seen once. The chain employs TRBV4-2 and TRBJ1-1; D is ambiguous. Between the trimmed V and J ends, which lost 2 bases and 1 base, there was a span of 8 bases. The CDR3 is 14 residues long. CDR1 and CDR2 (germline): LGHNA, YNFKEQ. CDR3 amino acids: CASSQLLSNTEAFF. CDR3 sequence (DNA): TGTGCCAGCAGCCAACTCCTTTCGAACACTGAAGCTTTCTTT.